A selection of T cell receptor beta chains follows, all from one sample in a study of cytomegalovirus exposure and HLA in healthy donors. Profiling relied on immunoSEQ multiplex PCR, and the TCRdb table lists in-frame clones only, not all of them. The table includes approximately 90,000 clones, about 80% detected once. Sequenced: PBMCs. Source of these receptors: a man aged 35 to 55 in good health and CMV-seronegative. Each CDR3 is given with its conserved first and last residue. A D gene is named only where the DNA matches it firmly. Clone size is stated in some rows and not others, as once, few, many or a class when expanded.

TRBV25-1	TRBJ1-3	NA	few	CASRRDGRNTIYF	TGTGCCAGCAGGCGGGACGGACGAAACACCATATATTTT
TRBV5-1	TRBJ2-7	NA	NA	CASSLFPGSSYEQYF	TGCGCCAGCAGCTTGTTTCCAGGCTCGTCCTACGAGCAGTACTTC
TRBV6-5	TRBJ2-7	NA	NA	CASSYGSLYEQYF	TGTGCCAGCAGTTACGGGAGTCTTTACGAGCAGTACTTC
TRBV28	TRBJ2-7	NA	NA	CASGAPSYEQYF	TGTGCCAGCGGAGCCCCATCGTACGAGCAGTACTTC
TRBV27	TRBJ2-5	TRBD2	NA	CASSSQRGGQETQYF	TGTGCCAGCAGTTCGCAACGCGGGGGCCAAGAGACCCAGTACTTC
TRBV7-8	TRBJ2-7	TRBD1	NA	CASSAGTGSFYEQYF	TGTGCCAGCAGCGCCGGGACAGGGTCCTTCTACGAGCAGTACTTC
TRBV7-8	TRBJ2-1	NA	NA	CASSTRSGICFF	TGTGCCAGCAGCACCCGTTCAGGGATATGCTTCTTC
TRBV11-3	TRBJ1-1	NA	NA	CASSLDLTTEAFF	TGTGCCAGCAGCTTAGATCTAACCACTGAAGCTTTCTTT
TRBV5-4	TRBJ2-3	TRBD2	few	CASSLPSGGGSDTQYF	TGTGCCAGCAGCTTACCTAGCGGGGGGGGTAGCGATACGCAGTATTTT
TRBV18	TRBJ1-3	TRBD1	NA	CASSQGQTLTGNTIYF	TGTGCCAGCTCACAGGGACAGACTCTAACTGGAAACACCATATATTTT
TRBV6-6	TRBJ1-5	NA	NA	CASSYSEINQPQHF	TGTGCCAGCAGTTACTCCGAGATTAATCAGCCCCAGCATTTT
TRBV28	TRBJ1-3	NA	NA	CASSLSGSGNTIYF	TGTGCCAGCAGTTTATCCGGGAGTGGAAACACCATATATTTT
TRBV6-5	TRBJ1-3	NA	once	CASSYTGSSGNTIYF	TGTGCCAGCAGTTACACAGGGAGTTCTGGAAACACCATATATTTT
TRBV5-1	TRBJ1-1	NA	NA	CASSYTPGPTEAFF	TGCGCCAGCAGCTATACGCCCGGTCCCACTGAAGCTTTCTTT
TRBV29-1	TRBJ2-6	NA	NA	CSVGSAGANVLTF	TGCAGCGTTGGCTCAGCTGGGGCCAACGTCCTGACTTTC
TRBV15	TRBJ1-5	NA	NA	CATSRDPATAGQPQHF	TGTGCCACCAGCAGAGATCCGGCGACAGCCGGTCAGCCCCAGCATTTT
TRBV18	TRBJ1-1	NA	few	CASSPRAQGGAMNTEAFF	TGTGCCAGCTCCCCCCGGGCCCAGGGTGGAGCTATGAACACTGAAGCTTTCTTT
TRBV9	TRBJ2-7	TRBD2	NA	CASSAGLGHYEQYF	TGTGCCAGCAGCGCAGGACTAGGGCACTACGAGCAGTACTTC